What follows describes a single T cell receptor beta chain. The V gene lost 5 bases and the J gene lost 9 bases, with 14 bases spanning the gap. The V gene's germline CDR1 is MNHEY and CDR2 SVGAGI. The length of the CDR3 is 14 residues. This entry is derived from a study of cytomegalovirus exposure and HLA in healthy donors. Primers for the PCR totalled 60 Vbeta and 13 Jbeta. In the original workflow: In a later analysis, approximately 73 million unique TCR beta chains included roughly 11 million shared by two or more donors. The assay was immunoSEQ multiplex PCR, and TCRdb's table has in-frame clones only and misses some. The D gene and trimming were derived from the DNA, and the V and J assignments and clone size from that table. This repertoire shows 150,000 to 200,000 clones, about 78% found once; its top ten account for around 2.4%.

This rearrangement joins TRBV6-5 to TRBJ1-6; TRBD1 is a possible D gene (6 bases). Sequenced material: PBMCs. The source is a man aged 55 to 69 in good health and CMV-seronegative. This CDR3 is CASSQQGIGSPLHF. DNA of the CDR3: TGTGCCAGCAGTCAACAGGGAATCGGTTCACCCCTCCACTTT.